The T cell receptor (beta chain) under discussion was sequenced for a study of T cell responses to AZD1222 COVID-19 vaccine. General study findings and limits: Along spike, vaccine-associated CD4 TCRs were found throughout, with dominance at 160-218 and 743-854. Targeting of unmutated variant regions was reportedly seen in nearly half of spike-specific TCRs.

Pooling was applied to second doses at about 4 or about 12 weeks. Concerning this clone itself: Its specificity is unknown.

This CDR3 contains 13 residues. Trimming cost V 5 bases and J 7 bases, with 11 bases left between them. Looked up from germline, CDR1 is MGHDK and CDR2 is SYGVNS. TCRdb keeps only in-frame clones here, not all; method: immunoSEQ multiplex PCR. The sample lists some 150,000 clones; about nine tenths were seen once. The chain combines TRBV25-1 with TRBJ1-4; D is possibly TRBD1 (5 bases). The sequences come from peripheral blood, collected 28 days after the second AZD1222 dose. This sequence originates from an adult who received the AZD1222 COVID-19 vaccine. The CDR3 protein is CASSRGAAEKLFF. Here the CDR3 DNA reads TGTGCCAGCAGTCGAGGGGCCGCTGAAAAACTGTTTTTT.